This T cell receptor beta chain was recorded in a study of cytomegalovirus exposure and HLA in healthy donors. Study-wide results and caveats: CMV antigen specificity was confirmed in vitro for three CMV-associated chains.

Remarks on this clone: The antigen is not known.

This CDR3 region has 16 residues. Trimming left V 3 bases short and J 1 base short, with 13 bases between. Germline values: CDR1 KGHSH, CDR2 LQKENI. PCR was performed using 60 Vbeta and 13 Jbeta primers. Repertoires were generated with immunoSEQ multiplex PCR, while TCRdb's copy carries only in-frame clones and drops some. The sample comprises 95,000 to 130,000 clones, around 10% of which are singletons, and 2.5% to 3.5% rests with the top ten. The V gene is TRBV18, the J gene TRBJ1-5; TRBD1 might be the D (6 bases). This receptor was obtained from a man aged 25 to 45 in good health and CMV-seronegative. The sequenced sample was PBMCs. The CDR3 loop reads CASSPPGQSSNQPQHF. CDR3 sequence (DNA): TGTGCCAGCTCACCTCCGGGACAATCGAGCAATCAGCCCCAGCATTTT.